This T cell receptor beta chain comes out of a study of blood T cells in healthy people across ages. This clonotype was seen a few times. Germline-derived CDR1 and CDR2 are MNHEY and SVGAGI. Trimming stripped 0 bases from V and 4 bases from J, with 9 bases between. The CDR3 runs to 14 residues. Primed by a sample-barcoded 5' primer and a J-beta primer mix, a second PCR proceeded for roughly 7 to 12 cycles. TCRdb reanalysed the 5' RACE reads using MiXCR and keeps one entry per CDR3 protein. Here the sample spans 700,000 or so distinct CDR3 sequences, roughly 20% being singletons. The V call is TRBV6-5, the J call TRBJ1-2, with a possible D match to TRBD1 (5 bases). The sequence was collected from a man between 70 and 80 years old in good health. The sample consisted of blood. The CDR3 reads CASSYSAGPYGYTF. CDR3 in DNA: TGTGCCAGCAGTTACTCTGCAGGGCCCTATGGCTACACCTTC.